These 18 T cell receptor beta chains originate from one sample sequenced in a study of T cell responses to AZD1222 COVID-19 vaccine (dated by TCRdb to the early 2020s). Libraries were built with the immunoSEQ multiplex PCR assay. Not all clones reach the TCRdb copy of this immuneACCESS table, which keeps in-frame sequences only. Checked studies attribute under half of the gap to unresolved V genes and leave the rest unexplained. Present in this sample are 150,000 to 200,000 clones, 90% of which were seen just once. The ten biggest clones cover approximately 2.8% of the sample. The sample's time point label, decoded: baseline before first vaccination. Specimen: peripheral blood, collected on day 0 of AZD1222 vaccination. These receptors came from an adult in good health.

The chain has TRBV5-1 and TRBJ1-4, with TRBD1 identical over 7 bases. Per germline, CDR1 SGHRS and CDR2 YFSETQ. V was pared by 4 bases and J by 7 bases, with 10 bases of the junction left unmatched. CDR3 length: 15 amino acids. CDR3 sequence (DNA): TGCGCCAGCAGCGCTCGACAGGGAGGGGGTGAAAAACTGTTTTTT. This codes for CASSARQGGGEKLFF. Full variable domain (remainder filled in from reference TRBV5-1 and TRBJ1-4): KAGVTQTPRYLIKTRGQQVTLSCSPISGHRSVSWYQQTPGQGLQFLFEYFSETQRNKGNFPGRFSGRQFSNSRSEMNVSTLELGDSALYLCASSARQGGGEKLFFGSGTQLSVL.

The chain links TRBV4-3 to TRBJ2-2; 10 bases map to TRBD2. The CDR3 sequence is 18 residues long. Per the germline V gene, CDR1 is LGHNA and CDR2 is YSLEER. The trim removed 1 base at V and 7 bases at J, leaving 12 bases unmatched. In DNA form, the CDR3 reads TGCGCCAGCAGCCAAGGTGTGCTAGCGGGGGTATTCGTCGGGGAGCTGTTTTTT. It codes for CASSQGVLAGVFVGELFF.

V usage is TRBV10-3 and J usage is TRBJ1-6; 8 bases are shared with TRBD1. The V segment lost 5 bases and the J segment 5 bases; nucleotides outside the gene matches: 5. The germline CDR1 and CDR2 sequences are ENHRY and SYGVKD. CDR3 length: 15 residues. The CDR3 DNA reads as TGTGCCATCAGTAAGGACAGGGCCGATAATTCACCCCTCCACTTT. It is translated as CAISKDRADNSPLHF.

The chain recombines TRBV9 with TRBJ2-5, with D maybe TRBD2 (5 bases). Germline V gene data show CDR1 as SGDLS and CDR2 as YYNGEE. The CDR3 has 14 residues. Deletions cut 4 bases from V and 2 bases from J, with 12 bases between. The CDR3 region has the DNA TGTGCCAGCAGCCTCGGACTCCAGCAAGAGACCCAGTACTTC. Translation: CASSLGLQQETQYF.

This rearrangement joins TRBV11-2 to TRBJ1-1; perhaps TRBD1 as D (6 bases). Trimming took 5 bases from V and 10 from J, leaving 17 bases between them. CDR3 length equals 13 residues. The V gene's germline CDR1 is SGHAT and CDR2 FQNNGV. CDR3 protein: CASSPGRLGGAFF. CDR3 nucleotides: TGTGCCAGCAGCCCAGGACGCTTAGGGGGAGCTTTCTTT.

The V gene is TRBV9, the J gene TRBJ2-2, with 7 nucleotides matching TRBD1. Germline CDR1 SGDLS, CDR2 YYNGEE. This CDR3 comprises 16 residues. With 1 base clipped from V and 0 bases from J, the junction kept 3 bases outside the gene matches. The DNA for the CDR3 is TGTGCCAGCAGCGTATATGACAGGGCGAACACCGGGGAGCTGTTTTTT. Translated: CASSVYDRANTGELFF.

The chain uses TRBV6-1 and TRBJ2-7; 8 nucleotides agree with TRBD1. The germline V gene encodes CDR1 MNHNS and CDR2 SASEGT. The length of the CDR3 is 15 residues. Trimming removed 1 base from V and 2 bases from J; junction bases left unmatched: 4. The CDR3 nucleotides are TGTGCCAGCAGTGAAGGACAGGGGCTCCCCTACGAGCAGTACTTC. Amino acid sequence: CASSEGQGLPYEQYF.

The chain joins TRBV3-1 (or the pseudogene TRBV3-2) to TRBJ1-1; D uncertain. Germline lookup yields CDR1 LGHDT and CDR2 YNNKEL (reference sequence). The germline V and J ends were trimmed by 8 bases and 5 bases, with 15 bases remaining between them. CDR3 length: 13 amino acids. The CDR3, as DNA: TGTGCCAGCGCGCCAGGATTTGGGACTGAAGCTTTCTTT. It yields the protein CASAPGFGTEAFF.

V gene TRBV5-6 combines with J gene TRBJ1-3; perhaps TRBD1 as D (5 bases). Germline CDR1 SGHDT, CDR2 YYEEEE. The ends were cut back, 7 bases at V and 0 bases at J, with 11 bases in the middle. CDR3 length: 14 amino acids. This CDR3 is CASGWGSSGNTIYF. CDR3 DNA: TGTGCCAGCGGTTGGGGGAGCTCTGGAAACACCATATATTTT.

V gene TRBV15 combines with J gene TRBJ2-1; TRBD1 matches at 10 bases. Germline values: CDR1 LNHNV, CDR2 YYDKDF (reference sequence). The CDR3 covers 18 residues. V dropped 4 bases and J dropped 0; count of bases not matched to a gene: 9. CDR3 residues: CATSKGQGLSSSYNEQFF. The DNA of the CDR3 is TGTGCCACCAGCAAGGGACAGGGGCTCTCTAGCTCCTACAATGAGCAGTTCTTC.

V is TRBV11-3 and J is TRBJ1-2, with D unresolved. The V end was cut by 8 bases, the J end by 8 bases, with 15 bases between. Germline V gene data show CDR1 as SGHNT and CDR2 as YENEEA. There are 12 residues in the CDR3. CDR3 DNA sequence: TGTGCCAGCGACGAGGGTCGTGAGGGCTACACCTTC. Translating it yields CASDEGREGYTF.

CDR3 nucleotides: TGTGCCAGTAGTCAACCGCCGGGACGGGACGACTACGAGCAGTACTTC. Its translation is CASSQPPGRDDYEQYF. This sequence joins TRBV19 and TRBJ2-7; D is tentatively TRBD1 or TRBD2 (5 bases each). Germline V gene lookup returns CDR1 LNHDA and CDR2 SQIVND (reference sequence). Trimming took off 5 bases at V and 3 bases at J, with 20 bases between the two ends. The CDR3 runs to 16 residues.

The genes are TRBV5-4 and TRBJ2-3; 11 nucleotides agree with TRBD2. This CDR3 is built from 15 residues. From germline, CDR1 is SGHNT and CDR2 YYREEE (reference sequence). V dropped 4 bases and J dropped 3; count of bases not matched to a gene: 4. CDR3 protein: CASSLLAGGTDTQYF. DNA of the CDR3: TGTGCCAGCAGCCTCCTAGCGGGGGGAACAGATACGCAGTATTTT.

V usage is TRBV4-3 and J usage is TRBJ2-7; perhaps TRBD2 as D (5 bases). The CDR3 runs 15 residues. The V gene's germline CDR1 is LGHNA and CDR2 YSLEER. V was cut by 0 bases and J by 1 base, with 10 bases left in between. CDR3 DNA sequence: TGCGCCAGCAGCCAAGATTTTGGGGAGTCCTACGAGCAGTACTTC. It encodes CASSQDFGESYEQYF.

V is TRBV7-3 and J is TRBJ1-1; D is undetermined. The V end was cut by 4 bases, the J end by 1 base, with 13 bases between. This CDR3 has 15 residues. Germline-derived CDR1 and CDR2 are SGHTA and FQGTGA. CDR3 loop: CASSSRGGPNTEAFF. The CDR3 bases are TGTGCCAGCAGCTCCCGCGGAGGGCCGAACACTGAAGCTTTCTTT.

The rearrangement links TRBV13 to TRBJ2-3, with D perhaps TRBD2 (5 bases). There are 13 residues in the CDR3. Per germline, CDR1 PRHDT and CDR2 FYEKMQ (reference sequence). V was trimmed by 5 bases and J by 3 bases, leaving 9 bases between them. This chain's CDR3 is CASSRDTTDTQYF. The DNA of the CDR3 is TGTGCCAGCAGCCGGGATACTACAGATACGCAGTATTTT.

The chain carries TRBV3-1 (or the pseudogene TRBV3-2) and TRBJ1-5; 8 nucleotides agree with TRBD1. Germline lookup yields CDR1 LGHDT and CDR2 YNNKEL (reference sequence). V lost 4 bases and J lost 6; bases outside the gene matches: 8. CDR3 length equals 15 residues. In DNA, the CDR3 is TGTGCCAGCAGCCCAGGGACAGGACCATTTCAGCCCCAGCATTTT. Translated, it gives CASSPGTGPFQPQHF.

The rearrangement uses TRBV19 and TRBJ1-2, with D maybe TRBD1 (6 bases). This CDR3 contains 12 residues. V lost 7 bases and J lost 5, with 11 bases in between. CDR1 LNHDA and CDR2 SQIVND come from the germline V gene (reference sequence). DNA of the CDR3: TGTGCCAGTAATCAGGGGATATATGGCTACACCTTC. This codes for CASNQGIYGYTF.